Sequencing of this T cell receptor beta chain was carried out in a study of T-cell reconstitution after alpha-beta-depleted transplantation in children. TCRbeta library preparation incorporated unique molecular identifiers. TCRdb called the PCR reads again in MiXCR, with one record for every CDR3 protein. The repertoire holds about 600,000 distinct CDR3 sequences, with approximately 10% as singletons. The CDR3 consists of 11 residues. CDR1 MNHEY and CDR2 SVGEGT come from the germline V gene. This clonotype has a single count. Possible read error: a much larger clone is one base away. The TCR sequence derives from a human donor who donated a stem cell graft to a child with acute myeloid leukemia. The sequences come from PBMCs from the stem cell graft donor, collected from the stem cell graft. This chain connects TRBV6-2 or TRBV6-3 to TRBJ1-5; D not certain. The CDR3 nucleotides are TGTGTCAGCTTCCCTGGTCAGCCCCAGCATTTT. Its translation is CVSFPGQPQHF.